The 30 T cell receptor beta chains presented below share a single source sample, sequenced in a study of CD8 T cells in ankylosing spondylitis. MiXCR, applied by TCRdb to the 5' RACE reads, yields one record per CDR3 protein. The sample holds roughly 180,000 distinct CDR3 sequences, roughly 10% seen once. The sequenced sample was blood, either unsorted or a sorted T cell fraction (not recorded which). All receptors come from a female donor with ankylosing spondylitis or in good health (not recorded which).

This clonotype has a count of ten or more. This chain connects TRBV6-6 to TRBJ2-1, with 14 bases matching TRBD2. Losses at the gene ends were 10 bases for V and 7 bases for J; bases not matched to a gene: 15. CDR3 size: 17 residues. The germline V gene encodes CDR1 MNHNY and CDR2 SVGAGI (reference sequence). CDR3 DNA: TGTGCCACCGACCCCCTCACGACTAGCGGGAGGGGGAATGAGCAGTTCTTC. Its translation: CATDPLTTSGRGNEQFF.

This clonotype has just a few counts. The CDR3 coding sequence is TGTGCCAGCAGCTTAGGAAGTCCTAGCGGCCACCGCGGGGATACGCAGTATTTT. Translating gives CASSLGSPSGHRGDTQYF. The chain is built from TRBV13 and TRBJ2-3; 7 bases map to TRBD2. Losses at the gene ends were 0 bases for V and 6 bases for J; bases not matched to a gene: 15. Germline assignment: CDR1 PRHDT and CDR2 FYEKMQ (reference sequence). The CDR3 extends over 18 amino acids.

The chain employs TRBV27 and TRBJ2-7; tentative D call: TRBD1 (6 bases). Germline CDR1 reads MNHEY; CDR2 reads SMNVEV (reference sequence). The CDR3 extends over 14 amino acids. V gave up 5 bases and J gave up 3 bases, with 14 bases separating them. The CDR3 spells CASSPSGQFYEQYF. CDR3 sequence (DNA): TGTGCCAGCAGTCCTTCAGGACAGTTCTACGAGCAGTACTTC.

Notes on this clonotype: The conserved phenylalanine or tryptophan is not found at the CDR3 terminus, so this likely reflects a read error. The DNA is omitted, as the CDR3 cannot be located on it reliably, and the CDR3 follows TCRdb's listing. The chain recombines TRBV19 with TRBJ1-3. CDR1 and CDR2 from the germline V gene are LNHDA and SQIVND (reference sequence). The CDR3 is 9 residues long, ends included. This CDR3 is CASSIDIQN.

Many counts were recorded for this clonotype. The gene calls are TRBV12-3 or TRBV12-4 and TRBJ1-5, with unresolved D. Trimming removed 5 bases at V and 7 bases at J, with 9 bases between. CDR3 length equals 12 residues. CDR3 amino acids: CASSPLGQPQHF. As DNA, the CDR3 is TGTGCCAGCAGTCCACTCGGGCAGCCCCAGCATTTT.

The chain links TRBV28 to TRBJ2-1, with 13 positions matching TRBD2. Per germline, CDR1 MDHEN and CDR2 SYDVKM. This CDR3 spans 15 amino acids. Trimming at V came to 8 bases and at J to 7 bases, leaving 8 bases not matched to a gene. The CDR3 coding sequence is TGTGCCAGCTACCCGGGACTAGCGGGATTTAATGAGCAGTTCTTC. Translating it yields CASYPGLAGFNEQFF. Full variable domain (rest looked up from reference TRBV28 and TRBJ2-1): DVKVTQSSRYLVKRTGEKVFLECVQDMDHENMFWYRQDPGLGLRLIYFSYDVKMKEKGDIPEGYSVSREKKERFSLILESASTNQTSMYLCASYPGLAGFNEQFFGPGTRLTVL.

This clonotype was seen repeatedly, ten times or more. CDR3 in amino acids: CASSQDRSSNQPQHF. In DNA, the CDR3 is TGTGCCAGCAGCCAAGACCGGAGTAGCAATCAGCCCCAGCATTTT. The chain recombines TRBV4-2 with TRBJ1-5; D unclear. V lost 0 bases, J lost 0 bases, and 6 bases lay in between. CDR1 is LGHNA, CDR2 YNFKEQ, per germline. The CDR3 totals 15 residues.

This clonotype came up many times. This CDR3 reads CASSRRQVLGTGANVLTF. In nucleotides, the CDR3 is TGTGCCAGCAGCCGTCGACAGGTTCTAGGAACTGGGGCCAACGTCCTGACTTTC. V is TRBV4-2 and J is TRBJ2-6; D is perhaps TRBD1 (6 bases). Germline assignment: CDR1 LGHNA and CDR2 YNFKEQ. The CDR3 totals 18 residues. V shed 4 bases and J shed 2 bases, with 18 bases lying between them.

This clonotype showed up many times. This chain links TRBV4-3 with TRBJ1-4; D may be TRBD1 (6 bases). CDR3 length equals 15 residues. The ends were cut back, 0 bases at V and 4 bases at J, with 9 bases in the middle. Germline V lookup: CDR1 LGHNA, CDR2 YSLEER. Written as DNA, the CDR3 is TGCGCCAGCAGCCAAGATGGGGGCAATAATGAAAAACTGTTTTTT. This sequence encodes CASSQDGGNNEKLFF.

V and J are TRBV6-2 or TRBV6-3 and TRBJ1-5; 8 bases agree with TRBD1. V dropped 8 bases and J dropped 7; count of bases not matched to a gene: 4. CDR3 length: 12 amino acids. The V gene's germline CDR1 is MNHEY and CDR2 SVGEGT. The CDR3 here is CASSQGDQPQHF. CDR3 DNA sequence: TGTGCCAGCTCACAGGGGGACCAGCCCCAGCATTTT.

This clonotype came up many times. This CDR3 is CASSLLGSSEAFF. CDR3 in DNA: TGCGCCAGCAGCTTGCTAGGGTCATCGGAAGCTTTCTTT. The chain recombines TRBV5-1 with TRBJ1-1; D uncertain. Germline V lookup: CDR1 SGHRS, CDR2 YFSETQ. CDR3 size: 13 residues. V was trimmed by 1 base and J by 8 bases, leaving 12 bases between them. Based on the CDR3 plus reference TRBV5-1 and TRBJ1-1, the full variable domain is KAGVTQTPRYLIKTRGQQVTLSCSPISGHRSVSWYQQTPGQGLQFLFEYFSETQRNKGNFPGRFSGRQFSNSRSEMNVSTLELGDSALYLCASSLLGSSEAFFGQGTRLTVV.

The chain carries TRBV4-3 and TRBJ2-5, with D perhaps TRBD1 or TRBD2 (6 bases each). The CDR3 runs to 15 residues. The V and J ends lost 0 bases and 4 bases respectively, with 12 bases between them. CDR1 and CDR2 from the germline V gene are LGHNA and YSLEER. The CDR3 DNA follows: TGCGCCAGCAGCCAAGACGCCAGGGGAGGAGAGACCCAGTACTTC. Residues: CASSQDARGGETQYF.

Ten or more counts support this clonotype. CDR3: CSAIGLAGEISYNEQFF. The DNA of the CDR3 is TGCAGTGCTATTGGTCTAGCGGGAGAAATATCCTACAATGAGCAGTTCTTC. This chain uses TRBV20-1 with TRBJ2-1; 10 nucleotides match TRBD2. This CDR3 is built from 17 residues. Germline loops: CDR1 DFQATT, CDR2 SNEGSKA (reference sequence). Unmatched junction bases numbered 10, after V lost 4 bases and J lost 1 base.

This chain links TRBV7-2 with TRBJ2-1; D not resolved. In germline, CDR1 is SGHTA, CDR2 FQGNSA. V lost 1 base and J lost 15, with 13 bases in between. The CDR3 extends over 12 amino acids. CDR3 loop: CASSLDPEPVFF. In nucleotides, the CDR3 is TGTGCCAGCAGCTTAGATCCGGAGCCGGTGTTCTTC.

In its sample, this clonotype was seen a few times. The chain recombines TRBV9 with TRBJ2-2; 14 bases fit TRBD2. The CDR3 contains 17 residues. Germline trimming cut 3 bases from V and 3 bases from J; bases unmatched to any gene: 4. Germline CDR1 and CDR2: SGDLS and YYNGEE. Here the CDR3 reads CASSDTGLAGDTGELFF. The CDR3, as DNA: TGTGCCAGCAGCGACACGGGACTAGCGGGAGACACCGGGGAGCTGTTTTTT.

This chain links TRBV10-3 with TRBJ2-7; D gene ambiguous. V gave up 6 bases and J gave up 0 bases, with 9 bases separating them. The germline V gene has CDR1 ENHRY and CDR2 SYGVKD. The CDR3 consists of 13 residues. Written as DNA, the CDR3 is TGTGCCATCAGAAACGGAAACTCCTACGAGCAGTACTTC. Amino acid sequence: CAIRNGNSYEQYF.

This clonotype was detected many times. The CDR3 sequence: CASSLAGYSPLHF. The DNA for the CDR3 is TGTGCCAGCAGCCTGGCAGGGTATTCACCCCTCCACTTT. The V gene is TRBV12-3 or TRBV12-4, the J gene TRBJ1-6; a weak D match, TRBD1 (5 bases). The CDR3 runs to 13 residues. Trimming took 6 bases from V and 8 from J, leaving 11 bases between them.

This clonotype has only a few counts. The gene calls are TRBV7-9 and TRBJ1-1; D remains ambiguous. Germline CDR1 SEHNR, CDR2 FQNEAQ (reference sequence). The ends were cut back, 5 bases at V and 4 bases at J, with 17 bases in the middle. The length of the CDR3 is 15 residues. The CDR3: CASSPLSGRSTEAFF. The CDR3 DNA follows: TGTGCCAGCAGCCCGTTAAGCGGTAGGAGCACTGAAGCTTTCTTT. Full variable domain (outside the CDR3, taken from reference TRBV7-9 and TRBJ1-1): DTGVSQNPRHKITKRGQNVTFRCDPISEHNRLYWYRQTLGQGPEFLTYFQNEAQLEKSRLLSDRFSAERPKGSFSTLEIQRTEQGDSAMYLCASSPLSGRSTEAFFGQGTRLTVV.

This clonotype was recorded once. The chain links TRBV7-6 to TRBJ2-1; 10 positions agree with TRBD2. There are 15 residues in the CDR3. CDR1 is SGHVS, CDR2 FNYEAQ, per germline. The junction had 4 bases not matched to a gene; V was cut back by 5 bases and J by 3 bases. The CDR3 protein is CASSPRTSGYNEQFF. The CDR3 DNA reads TGTGCCAGCAGCCCGAGGACTAGCGGCTACAATGAGCAGTTCTTC.

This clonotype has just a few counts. The CDR3 loop reads CASSFFGAGNTIYF. In DNA form, the CDR3 reads TGTGCCAGCAGTTTTTTCGGGGCTGGAAACACCATATATTTT. The V and J genes are TRBV28 and TRBJ1-3; D gene ambiguous. V lost 3 bases to trimming and J lost 2 bases, with 8 bases between them. The CDR3 is 14 residues long. Germline V gives CDR1 MDHEN, CDR2 SYDVKM.

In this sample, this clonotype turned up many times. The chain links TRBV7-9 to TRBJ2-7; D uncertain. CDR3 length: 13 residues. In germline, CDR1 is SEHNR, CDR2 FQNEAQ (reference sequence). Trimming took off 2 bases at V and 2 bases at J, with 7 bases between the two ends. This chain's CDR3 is CASSLFVAYEQYF. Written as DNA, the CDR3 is TGTGCCAGCAGCTTATTCGTTGCCTACGAGCAGTACTTC.

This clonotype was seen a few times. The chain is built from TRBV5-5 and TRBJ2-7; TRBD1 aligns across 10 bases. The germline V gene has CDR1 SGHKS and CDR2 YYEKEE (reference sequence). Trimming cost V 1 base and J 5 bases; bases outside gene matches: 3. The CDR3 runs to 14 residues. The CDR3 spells CASSLRDRGHEQYF. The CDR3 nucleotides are TGTGCCAGCAGCTTGAGGGACAGGGGACACGAGCAGTACTTC.

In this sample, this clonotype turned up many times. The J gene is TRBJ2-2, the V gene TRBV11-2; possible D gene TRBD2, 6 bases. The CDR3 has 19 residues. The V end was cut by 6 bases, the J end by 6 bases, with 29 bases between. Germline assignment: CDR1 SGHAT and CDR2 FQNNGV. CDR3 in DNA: TGTGCCAGCAGAGAATTAGTGGGGGAGGCCCTAATGATGGCCGGGGAGCTGTTTTTT. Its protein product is CASRELVGEALMMAGELFF.

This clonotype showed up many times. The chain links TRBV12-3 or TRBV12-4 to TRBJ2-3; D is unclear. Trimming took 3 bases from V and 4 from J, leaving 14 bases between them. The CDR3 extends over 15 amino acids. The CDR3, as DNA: TGTGCCAGCAGTTTCAGGACGGATACGGCAGATACGCAGTATTTT. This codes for CASSFRTDTADTQYF.

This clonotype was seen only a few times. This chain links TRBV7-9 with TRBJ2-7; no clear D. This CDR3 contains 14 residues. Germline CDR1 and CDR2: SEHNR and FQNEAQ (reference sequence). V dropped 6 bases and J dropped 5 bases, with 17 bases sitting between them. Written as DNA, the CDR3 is TGTGCCAGCAGGGATGGGAAGGCCCACGACGAGCAGTACTTC. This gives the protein CASRDGKAHDEQYF.

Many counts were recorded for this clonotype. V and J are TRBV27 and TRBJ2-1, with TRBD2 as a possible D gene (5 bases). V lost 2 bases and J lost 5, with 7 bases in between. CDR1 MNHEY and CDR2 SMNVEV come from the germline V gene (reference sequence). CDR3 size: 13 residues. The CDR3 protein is CASSLAGNNEQFF. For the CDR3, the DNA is TGTGCCAGCAGTTTAGCCGGGAACAATGAGCAGTTCTTC.

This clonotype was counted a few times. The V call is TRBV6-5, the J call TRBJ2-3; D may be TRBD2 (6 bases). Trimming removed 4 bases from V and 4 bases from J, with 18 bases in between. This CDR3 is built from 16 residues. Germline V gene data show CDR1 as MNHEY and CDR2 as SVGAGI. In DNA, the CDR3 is TGTGCCAGCAGTTCGCTGGGGGGAGTGAGCGCAGATACGCAGTATTTT. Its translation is CASSSLGGVSADTQYF.

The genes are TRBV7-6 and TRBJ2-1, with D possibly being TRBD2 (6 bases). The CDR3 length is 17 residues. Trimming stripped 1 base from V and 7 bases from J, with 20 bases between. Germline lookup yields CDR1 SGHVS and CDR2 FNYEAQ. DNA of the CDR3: TGTGCCAGCAGCTTAGTGGTTGGGGCGGGAAGAGGGAATGAGCAGTTCTTC. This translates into CASSLVVGAGRGNEQFF.

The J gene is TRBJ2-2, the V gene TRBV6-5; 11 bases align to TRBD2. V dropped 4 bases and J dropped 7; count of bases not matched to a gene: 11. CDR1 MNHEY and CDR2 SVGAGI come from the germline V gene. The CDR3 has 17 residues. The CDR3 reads CASSSPTSGSRNGELFF. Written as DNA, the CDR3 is TGTGCCAGCAGTTCACCTACTAGCGGGAGTAGGAACGGGGAGCTGTTTTTT.

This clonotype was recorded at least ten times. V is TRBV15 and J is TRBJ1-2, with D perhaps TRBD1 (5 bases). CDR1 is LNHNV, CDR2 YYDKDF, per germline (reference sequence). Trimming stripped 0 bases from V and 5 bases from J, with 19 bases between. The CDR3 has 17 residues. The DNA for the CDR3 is TGTGCCACCAGCAGAGATAGGGGCGGGGGATTGGATTATGGCTACACCTTC. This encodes CATSRDRGGGLDYGYTF.